The entry that follows covers one T cell receptor (beta chain) sequence. This clone's antigen is unknown. Base-call qualities are not available, and no considerably larger clone is one nucleotide away. Library creation used 5' RACE. Sequencing relied on an Illumina HiSeq 2000. A universal primer binding site was introduced by template switching, and a unique molecular identifier was present in the final cDNA, enabling accurate counting of TCR cDNA molecules. Specific primers in the conserved constant-segment region were used to synthesize first-strand cDNA for the TCR alpha and beta chains. To control for contamination, every cDNA library carried two barcodes: a SMART-Mk sample barcode plus Illumina barcodes. TruSeq adapter sequences along with Illumina sample barcodes were introduced in two successive PCR steps. The Illumina HiSeq platform was used with custom primers to sequence TCR alpha and beta cDNA libraries. The published analysis was carried out like this. Raw reads were processed with MiGEC to extract unique molecular identifiers, and MiXCR was used to determine CDR3 positions. For each individual, recombination models were inferred using an EM algorithm with the repgenHMM and IGoR tools. The tcR package in R was used for shared clonotype analysis, with sharing normalized by the product of cloneset sizes. To study raw recombination without the effects of thymic and clonal selection, out-of-frame nonproductive sequences were analyzed. TCRdb trimmed the raw reads at Q25, called clones with MiXCR and kept productive beta chains. Every distinct CDR3 protein forms one entry, paired with its most common genes and DNA. Clone size and V and J calls follow TCRdb, not the original study. The sample table contains 200,000 to 250,000 distinct CDR3 sequences; only one count was recorded for 6% to 9% of them. The ten largest clones capture 1.5% to 2.5% of the sample.

The data originate from a study of identical twins (dated by TCRdb to about 2016). With regard to the full study: The study deep-sequenced TCR alpha and beta repertoires from monozygotic twins, unrelated adults of various ages and cord blood to test whether fetal clonotypes persist. To rule out contamination, replicate twin experiments were performed at different times with different library preparation protocols. The paper's findings and limits, for the study overall: Invariant T cells such as MAIT and iNKT could partly confound zero-insertion analyses, though diverse VJ usage argued against this for most clonotypes. Because the same donors could not be followed over many years, the conclusions relied on cross-sectional statistical analysis. Compared with coincidental sharing between unrelated individuals, out-of-frame TCR alpha sequences shared between twins showed an excess of sequences with low generation probability. In monozygotic twins, recombination models systematically underestimated out-of-frame TCR alpha sharing, but the models matched the sharing seen between unrelated individuals. Excess twin sharing in beta out-of-frame sequences was weaker because fewer shared sequences lowered the signal-to-noise ratio. Abundant cord blood beta clonotypes had fewer insertions, young adult naive repertoires showed a similar but weaker trend, and memory repertoires showed no such trend.

The CDR1 and CDR2 encoded by the germline V gene are SGHTA and FQGNSA. Reading from cysteine to phenylalanine, the CDR3 counts 13 amino acids. Only CDR3 DNA is held: 39 bases, read in frame from base 1. Trimming removed 1 base from V and 5 bases from J, leaving 9 bases between the germline ends. All donors were healthy Caucasians. Three pairs of female monozygotic twins, all aged roughly 18 to 29 years, were included in the twin cohort. Miltenyi CD45RO+ enrichment and human naive T-cell isolation kits were used to isolate memory (CD45RO+) and naive T cells from PBMC. This sample was also put to use in a study of yellow fever vaccine responses in identical twins. Reported in the second study: The authors reported that the T cell response to vaccination in identical twins appeared partly convergent and partly personalized. In identical twins, the study followed T cell clones that responded to the vaccine with precision.

The origin of this receptor is a woman aged 18-29 years in good health. The material sequenced was memory (CD45RO+) T cells sorted from blood. In light of the paper, this sample's cell subset or site label describes: CD45RO+ enriched T cells. This chain is built from TRBV7-2 and TRBJ2-7; TRBD1 is possibly the D segment (6 matching bases). Here the CDR3 is given as CASSLVGGDEQYF. The base sequence is TGTGCCAGCAGCTTAGTAGGGGGAGACGAGCAGTACTTC.